This TCR beta chain was profiled in a study of blood T cell repertoires in COVID-19 (TCRdb year 2020). The study in broad terms: Samples from collaborators originated in the United States, Italy and Spain and spanned both the acute and convalescent phases of COVID-19. Nearly every sample came with metadata listing a de-identified subject ID, COVID-19 status, age in years and sex. Where available, HLA class I and class II types were obtained from metadata supplied by the sample provider rather than from assay-based typing. The repertoires were released in a freely available public database meant as a resource for research on the immune response to SARS-CoV-2. Samples were obtained from the ongoing ImmuneRACE study (first 160 participants) and from 1,200 or so subjects provided by 6 global collaborators. The material from the prospective study consisted of cDNA or gDNA derived from T cells, B-cell-depleted T cells, or PBMCs. Deeply sampled blood TCRbeta repertoires from subjects exposed to, actively infected with, or recovered from COVID-19 were included in the dataset.

A second Seattle source provided samples from volunteer blood donors who had recovered from COVID-19. Collaborating institutions collected whole blood in K2EDTA tubes following their own protocols. For TCRbeta analysis, collaborators shipped samples as frozen whole blood, isolated PBMCs, or DNA extracted from either of those sample types. The immunoSEQ Assay, a bias-controlled multiplex PCR, was used to amplify TCRbeta CDR3 regions from genomic DNA. In the authors' own workflow: The number of nucleated cells in each sample was estimated from the amplification of reference gene primers within the assay. Sequence reads were collapsed and filtered to measure the absolute abundance of every unique TCRbeta CDR3 rearrangement. For each sample, productive Simpson clonality was calculated as the square root of Simpson's diversity index across productive rearrangements. Imported from immuneACCESS, the table was reduced by TCRdb to in-frame sequences with V and J called. These copies leave out some clones; in studies compared against another copy, an unresolved V gene accounts for under half, and the cause of the remainder is not known. D and trimming come from the DNA, and the V and J calls and clone size come from that table. The sample contains a few hundred thousand clones, roughly 85% of them found a single time. The ten biggest clones cover 4.6% of the sample.

Summary of the overall study and its limitations: The quantity of clinical and demographic metadata differed by source and by participant and was supplied without curation.

The V and J ends are trimmed by 1 base and 1 base, leaving 5 bases between them. Spanning cysteine to phenylalanine, the CDR3 consists of 13 amino acids. The retained sequence is limited to the CDR3, 39 bases, with the frame set at the first base. CDR1 and CDR2, looked up from the germline V gene, are SGHDT and YYEEEE. Concerning this clone: The antigen this receptor binds is unknown. No base-level quality is on record; no much larger clone is a single base apart.

The clonotype was recovered from a man aged 55 to 69 who had recovered from COVID-19. Specimen: peripheral blood. The chain is encoded by TRBV5-6 joined to TRBJ1-2; the D gene remains uncertain. The CDR3: CASSLPGNYGYTF. The DNA sequence is given as TGTGCCAGCAGCTTGCCGGGTAACTATGGCTACACCTTC.